What follows are 3 T cell receptor beta chains derived from one specimen sequenced in a study of blood T cell repertoires in COVID-19. Sequenced by immunoSEQ multiplex PCR; TCRdb stores in-frame clones only, minus some. The profile shows a few hundred thousand clones, about 85% of them singletons. Sequencing was done on a sample of peripheral blood. Every receptor here comes from a human donor with COVID-19, enrolled during active disease. The donor label of this sample is uncertain.

This clone was seen a single time. The chain couples TRBV10-3 to TRBJ2-1, with D uncertain. The V and J ends lost 2 bases and 9 bases respectively, with 5 bases between them. Germline V gene data show CDR1 as ENHRY and CDR2 as SYGVKD. The CDR3 sequence is 11 residues long. The CDR3 here is CAISEGTEQFF. The CDR3 nucleotides read TGTGCCATCAGTGAGGGCACTGAGCAGTTCTTC.

The rearrangement uses TRBV3-1 (or the pseudogene TRBV3-2) and TRBJ1-1, with D possibly being TRBD1 (6 bases). The CDR3 spans 13 residues. Looked up from germline, CDR1 is LGHDT and CDR2 is YNNKEL (reference sequence). The V end lost 2 bases, the J end lost 8 bases, and 12 bases lay between the germline ends. The CDR3: CASSQTTGSEAFF. The CDR3 nucleotides are TGTGCCAGCAGCCAAACGACAGGTAGCGAAGCTTTCTTT.

This chain joins TRBV7-2 and TRBJ1-2; D perhaps matches TRBD1 (5 bases). This CDR3 has 15 amino acids. Germline assignment: CDR1 SGHTA and CDR2 FQGNSA. The V and J ends lost 6 bases and 4 bases respectively, with 18 bases between them. CDR3 in DNA: TGTGCCAGCAGTCTTCTCTCGGGGGGAAGCTATGGCTACACCTTC. This sequence encodes CASSLLSGGSYGYTF.